The present T cell receptor (beta chain) was sequenced within a study of cytomegalovirus exposure and HLA in healthy donors. The primer mix had 60 Vbeta and 13 Jbeta primers. Sequencing used immunoSEQ multiplex PCR; TCRdb keeps in-frame clones, though not all of them. The table includes under 150,000 clones, roughly 80% detected once. This clone was counted a single time. Sequencing was done on a sample of PBMCs. This receptor was taken from a male donor in good health and CMV-seronegative.

CDR3 DNA sequence: TGTGCCAGCAGCTCACAACAAACAGGGGTGGGTGGCTACACCTTC. Its translation: CASSSQQTGVGGYTF. The V gene is TRBV7-2, the J gene TRBJ1-2, with 7 bases that match TRBD1. The CDR3 is made up of 15 amino acids. Germline CDR1 is SGHTA and CDR2 is FQGNSA. The V and J ends lost 4 bases and 7 bases, in that order; junction bases with no gene match: 12.